This T cell receptor beta chain originates from a study of beta chain features in type 1 diabetes. Study-level points and caveats: Insertions were fewer and deletions more numerous at VDJ junctions in type 1 diabetes patients. Moderate but significant shortening of TCRB CDR3s was recorded in all four CD4+ subsets from Type 1 diabetes patients. Reads derived from cDNA could over-represent cells showing high TCR expression.

Expressed TCRB transcripts were sequenced because the isolated RNA had all been reverse transcribed beforehand. Only in-frame clones appear in the TCRdb table, and some are missing; sequencing was by immunoSEQ multiplex PCR. This table holds around 340,000 clones, 9.3% found once. In regard to this clone: As yet, its antigen is unknown.

One heparinised draw, averaging roughly 110 mL, was taken per donor. The authors sorted CD4+ naive, central memory, regulatory and stem cell-like memory cells via CD45RO/CCR7/CD25/CD127/CD95/CD27. The CDR3 covers 12 residues. CDR1 is SGHTA and CDR2 is FQGNSA in the germline V gene. J lost 4 bases, V lost 6 bases, and 1 base had no gene match. The chain recombines TRBV7-2 with TRBJ2-7; TRBD1 matches 9 bases. Sequences were obtained from central memory CD4+ T cells from blood. This sequence originates from a man aged 30 to 45 with type 1 diabetes. The chain's CDR3 is CASRTGGYEQYF. Here the CDR3 DNA reads TGTGCCAGCAGGACAGGGGGTTACGAGCAGTACTTC.